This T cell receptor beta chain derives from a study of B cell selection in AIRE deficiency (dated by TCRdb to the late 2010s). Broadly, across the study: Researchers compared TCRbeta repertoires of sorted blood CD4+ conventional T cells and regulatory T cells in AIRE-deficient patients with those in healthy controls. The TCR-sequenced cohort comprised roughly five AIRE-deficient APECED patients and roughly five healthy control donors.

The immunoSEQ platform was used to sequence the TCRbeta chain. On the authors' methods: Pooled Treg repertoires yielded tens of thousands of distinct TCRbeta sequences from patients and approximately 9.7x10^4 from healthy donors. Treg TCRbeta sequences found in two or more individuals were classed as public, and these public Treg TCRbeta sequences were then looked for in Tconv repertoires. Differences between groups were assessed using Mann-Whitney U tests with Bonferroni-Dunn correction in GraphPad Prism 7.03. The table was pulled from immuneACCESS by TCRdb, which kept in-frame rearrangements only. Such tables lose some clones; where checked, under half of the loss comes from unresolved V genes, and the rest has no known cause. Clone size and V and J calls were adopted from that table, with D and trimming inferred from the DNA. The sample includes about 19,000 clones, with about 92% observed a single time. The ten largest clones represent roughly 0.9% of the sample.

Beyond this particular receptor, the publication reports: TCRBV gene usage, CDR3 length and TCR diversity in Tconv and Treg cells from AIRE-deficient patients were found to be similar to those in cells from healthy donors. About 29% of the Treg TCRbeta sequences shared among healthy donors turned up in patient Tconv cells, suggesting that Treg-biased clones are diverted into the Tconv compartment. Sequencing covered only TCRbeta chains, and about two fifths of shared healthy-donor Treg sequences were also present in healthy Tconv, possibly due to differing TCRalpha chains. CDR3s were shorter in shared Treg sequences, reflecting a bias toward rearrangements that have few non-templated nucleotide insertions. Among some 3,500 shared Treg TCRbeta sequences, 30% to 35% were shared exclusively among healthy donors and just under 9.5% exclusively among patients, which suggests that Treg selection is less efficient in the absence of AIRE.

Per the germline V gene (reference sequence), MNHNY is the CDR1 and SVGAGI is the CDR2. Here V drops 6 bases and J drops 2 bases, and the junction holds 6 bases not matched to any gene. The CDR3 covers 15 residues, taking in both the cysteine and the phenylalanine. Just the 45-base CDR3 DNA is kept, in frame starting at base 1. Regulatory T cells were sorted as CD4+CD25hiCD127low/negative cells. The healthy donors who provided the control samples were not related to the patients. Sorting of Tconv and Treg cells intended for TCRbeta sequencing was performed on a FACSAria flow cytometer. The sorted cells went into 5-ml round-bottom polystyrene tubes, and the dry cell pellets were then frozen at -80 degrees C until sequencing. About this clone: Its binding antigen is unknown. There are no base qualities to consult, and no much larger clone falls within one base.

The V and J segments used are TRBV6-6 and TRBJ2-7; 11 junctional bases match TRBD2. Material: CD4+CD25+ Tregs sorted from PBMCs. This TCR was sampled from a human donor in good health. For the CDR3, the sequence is CASSSTSGTTYEQYF. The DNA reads TGTGCCAGCAGCTCGACTAGCGGGACCACCTACGAGCAGTACTTC.